This record looks at one TCR beta chain sequence and its context. Under the authors' procedure: Amplification of reference gene primers provided the estimated nucleated cell counts. Assay used: immunoSEQ multiplex PCR; TCRdb lists only in-frame clones, some missing. The V and J calls and clone size were taken over from that table, and D and trimming were inferred from the DNA. The sample lists tens of thousands of clones; roughly 90% were seen once. The sample comes from a study of blood T cell repertoires in COVID-19. The overall study: The United States, Italy and Spain supplied acute and convalescent COVID-19 samples. T cells, B-cell-depleted T cells, or PBMCs provided the cDNA or gDNA that served as material.

The sample consisted of peripheral blood. The origin of this receptor is a human donor in a cohort sampled during active COVID-19.

The CDR3 loop is CAWRAAGVGQPQHF. The DNA for the CDR3 is TGTGCCTGGAGGGCGGCAGGGGTGGGTCAGCCCCAGCATTTT. The chain carries TRBV30 and TRBJ1-5; a weak D match, TRBD1 (6 bases). Trimming took 3 bases from V and 6 from J, leaving 15 bases between them. Germline loops: CDR1 GTSNPN, CDR2 SVGIG (reference sequence). The CDR3 loop spans 14 amino acids.